The T cell receptor beta chain described here comes from a study of T cell repertoires in cytomegalovirus infection. This clonotype has more than one count but fewer than ten. Its target is not known. From the reads, TCRdb called clonotypes with MiXCR, one entry per CDR3 protein. The table lists 310,000 or so distinct CDR3 sequences, about 25% of them singletons, with approximately 12% in the top ten. V dropped 2 bases and J dropped 1 base, with 17 bases sitting between them. CDR1 is MGHRA, CDR2 YSYEKL, per germline. This CDR3 contains 18 residues. The specimen was cultured PBMCs, collected from culture after CMV antigen stimulation. This chain uses TRBV4-1 with TRBJ2-2; either TRBD1 or TRBD2 may supply D (5 bases each). The TCR comes from a human donor in good health (CMV status not recorded). Some clones in this sample may be carry-over from other donors' samples. DNA for the CDR3: TGCGCCAGCAGCCAACGAATCCCGGGACCATTGAACACCGGGGAGCTGTTTTTT. Encoded protein: CASSQRIPGPLNTGELFF.